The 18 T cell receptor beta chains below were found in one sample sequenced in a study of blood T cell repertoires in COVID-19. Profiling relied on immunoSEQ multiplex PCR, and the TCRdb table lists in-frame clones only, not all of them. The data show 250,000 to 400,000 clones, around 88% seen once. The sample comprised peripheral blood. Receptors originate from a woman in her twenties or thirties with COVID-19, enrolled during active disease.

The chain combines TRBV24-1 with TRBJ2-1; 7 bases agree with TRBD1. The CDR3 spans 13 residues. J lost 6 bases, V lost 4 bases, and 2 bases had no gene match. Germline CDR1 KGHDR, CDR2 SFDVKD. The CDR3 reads CATSEDRANEQFF. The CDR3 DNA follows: TGTGCCACCAGTGAAGACAGGGCCAATGAGCAGTTCTTC.

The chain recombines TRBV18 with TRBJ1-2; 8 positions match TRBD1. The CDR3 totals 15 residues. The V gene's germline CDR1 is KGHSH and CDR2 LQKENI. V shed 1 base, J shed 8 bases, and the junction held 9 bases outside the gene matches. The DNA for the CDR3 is TGTGCCAGCTCACCACAGCAGGACAGGGCAGACGGCTACACCTTC. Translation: CASSPQQDRADGYTF.

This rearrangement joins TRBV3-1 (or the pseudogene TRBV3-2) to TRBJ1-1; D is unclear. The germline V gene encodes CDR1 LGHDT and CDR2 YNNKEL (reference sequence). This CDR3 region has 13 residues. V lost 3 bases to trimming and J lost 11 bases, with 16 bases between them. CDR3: CASSQAHGPLAFF. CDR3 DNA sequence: TGTGCCAGCAGCCAGGCCCATGGTCCGCTGGCTTTCTTT.

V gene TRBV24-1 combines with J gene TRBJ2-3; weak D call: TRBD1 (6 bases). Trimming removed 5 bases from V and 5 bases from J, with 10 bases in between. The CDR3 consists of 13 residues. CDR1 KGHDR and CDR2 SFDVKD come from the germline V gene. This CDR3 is CATSAQGRDTQYF. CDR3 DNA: TGTGCCACCAGTGCGCAGGGGAGAGATACGCAGTATTTT.

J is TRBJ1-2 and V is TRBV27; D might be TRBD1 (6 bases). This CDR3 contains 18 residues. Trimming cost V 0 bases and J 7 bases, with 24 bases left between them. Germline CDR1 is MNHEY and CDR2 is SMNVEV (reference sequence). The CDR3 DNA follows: TGTGCCAGCAGTTTATCCGCCTCGAGGGACACCCACAGTACTGGCTACACCTTC. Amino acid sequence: CASSLSASRDTHSTGYTF.

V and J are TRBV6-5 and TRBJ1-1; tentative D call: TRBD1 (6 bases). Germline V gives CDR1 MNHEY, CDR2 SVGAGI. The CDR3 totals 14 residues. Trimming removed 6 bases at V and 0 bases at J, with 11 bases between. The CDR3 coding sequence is TGTGCCAGCAGAGCGGGACAAGTGAACACTGAAGCTTTCTTT. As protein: CASRAGQVNTEAFF.

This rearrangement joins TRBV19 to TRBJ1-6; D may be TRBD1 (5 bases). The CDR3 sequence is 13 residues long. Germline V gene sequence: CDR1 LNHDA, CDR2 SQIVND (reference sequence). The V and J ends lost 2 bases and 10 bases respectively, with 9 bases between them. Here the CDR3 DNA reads TGTGCCAGTAGTATACAGGGATTCTCACCCCTCCACTTT. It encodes CASSIQGFSPLHF.

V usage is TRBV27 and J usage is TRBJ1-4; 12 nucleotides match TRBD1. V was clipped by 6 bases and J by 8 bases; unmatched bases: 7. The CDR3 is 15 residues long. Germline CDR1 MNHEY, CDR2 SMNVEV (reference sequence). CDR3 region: CASSRDRGRGEKLFF. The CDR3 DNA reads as TGTGCCAGCAGCCGGGACAGGGGGCGAGGAGAAAAACTGTTTTTT.

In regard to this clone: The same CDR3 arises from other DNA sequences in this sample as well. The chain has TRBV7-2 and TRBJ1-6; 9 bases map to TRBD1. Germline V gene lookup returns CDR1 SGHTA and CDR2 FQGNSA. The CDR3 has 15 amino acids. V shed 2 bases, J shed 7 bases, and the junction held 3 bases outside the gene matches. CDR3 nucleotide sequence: TGTGCCAGCAGCTTACTAGGACAGGGGAATTCACCCCTCCACTTT. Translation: CASSLLGQGNSPLHF.

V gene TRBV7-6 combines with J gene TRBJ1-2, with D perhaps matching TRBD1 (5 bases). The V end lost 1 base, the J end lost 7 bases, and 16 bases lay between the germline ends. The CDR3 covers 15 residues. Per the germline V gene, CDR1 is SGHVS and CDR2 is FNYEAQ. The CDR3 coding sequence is TGTGCCAGCAGCTTAGAAATACGGGGGACGGGTGGCTACACCTTC. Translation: CASSLEIRGTGGYTF. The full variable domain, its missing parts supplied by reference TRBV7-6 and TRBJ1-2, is GAGVSQSPRYKVTKRGQDVALRCDPISGHVSLYWYRQALGQGPEFLTYFNYEAQQDKSGLPNDRFSAERPEGSISTLTIQRTEQRDSAMYRCASSLEIRGTGGYTFGSGTRLTVV.

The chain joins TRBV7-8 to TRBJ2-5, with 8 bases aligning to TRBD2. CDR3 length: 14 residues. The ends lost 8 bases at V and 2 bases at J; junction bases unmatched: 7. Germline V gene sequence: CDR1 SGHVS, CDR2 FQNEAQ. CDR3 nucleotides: TGTGCCAGCTCCCGCGGGGGGTCTCAAGAGACCCAGTACTTC. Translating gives CASSRGGSQETQYF. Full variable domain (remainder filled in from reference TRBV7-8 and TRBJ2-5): GAGVSQSPRYKVAKRGQDVALRCDPISGHVSLFWYQQALGQGPEFLTYFQNEAQLDKSGLPSDRFFAERPEGSVSTLKIQRTQQEDSAVYLCASSRGGSQETQYFGPGTRLLVL.

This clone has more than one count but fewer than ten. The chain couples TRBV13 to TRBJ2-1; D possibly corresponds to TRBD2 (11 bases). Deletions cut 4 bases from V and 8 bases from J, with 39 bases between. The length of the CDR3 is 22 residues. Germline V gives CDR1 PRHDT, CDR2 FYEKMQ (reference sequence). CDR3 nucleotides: TGTGCCAGCAGCTCACAGGTGGGGACAGGGGACTCTCTAGCGGGGGGCGCCGATGAGCAGTTCTTC. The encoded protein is CASSSQVGTGDSLAGGADEQFF.

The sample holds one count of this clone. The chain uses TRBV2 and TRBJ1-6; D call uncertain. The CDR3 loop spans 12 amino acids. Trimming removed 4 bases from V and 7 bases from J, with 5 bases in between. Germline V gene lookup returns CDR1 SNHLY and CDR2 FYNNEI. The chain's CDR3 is CASSGSNSPLHF. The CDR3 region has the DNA TGTGCCAGCAGTGGGAGCAATTCACCCCTCCACTTT.

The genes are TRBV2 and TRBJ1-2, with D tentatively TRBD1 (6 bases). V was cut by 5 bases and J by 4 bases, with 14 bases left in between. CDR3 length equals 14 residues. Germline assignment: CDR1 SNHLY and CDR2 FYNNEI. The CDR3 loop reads CASSRQDLSYGYTF. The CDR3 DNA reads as TGTGCCAGCAGTAGACAGGACCTTTCCTATGGCTACACCTTC.

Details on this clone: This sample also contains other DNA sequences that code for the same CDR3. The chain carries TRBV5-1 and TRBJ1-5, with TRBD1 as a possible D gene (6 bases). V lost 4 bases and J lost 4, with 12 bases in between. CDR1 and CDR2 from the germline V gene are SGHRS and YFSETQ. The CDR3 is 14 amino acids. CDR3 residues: CASSQGTGNQPQHF. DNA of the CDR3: TGCGCCAGCAGCCAGGGGACGGGAAATCAGCCCCAGCATTTT.

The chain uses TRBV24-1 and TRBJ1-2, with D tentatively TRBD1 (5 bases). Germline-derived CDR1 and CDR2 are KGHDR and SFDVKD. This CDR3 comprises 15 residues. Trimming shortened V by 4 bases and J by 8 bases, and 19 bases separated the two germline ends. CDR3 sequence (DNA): TGTGCCACCAGTGACAACAAACAGGCCCTTGGGGGCTACACCTTC. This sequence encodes CATSDNKQALGGYTF.

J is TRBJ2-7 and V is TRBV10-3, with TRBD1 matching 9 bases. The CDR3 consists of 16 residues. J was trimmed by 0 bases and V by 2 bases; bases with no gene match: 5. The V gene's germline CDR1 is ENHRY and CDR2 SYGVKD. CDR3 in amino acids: CAISEPGQGNSYEQYF. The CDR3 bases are TGTGCCATCAGTGAGCCCGGACAGGGGAACTCCTACGAGCAGTACTTC.

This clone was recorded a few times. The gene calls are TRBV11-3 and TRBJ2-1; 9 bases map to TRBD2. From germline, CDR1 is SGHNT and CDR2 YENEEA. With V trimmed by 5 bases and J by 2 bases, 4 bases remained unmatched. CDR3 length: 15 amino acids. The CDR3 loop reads CASSPAGGPYNEQFF. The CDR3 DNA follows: TGTGCCAGCAGCCCCGCGGGGGGGCCCTACAATGAGCAGTTCTTC.